This T cell receptor (beta chain) was sequenced in a study of T cells in Graves' hyperthyroidism and ophthalmopathy. CDR3 length: 15 amino acids. Per the germline V gene, CDR1 is MNHEY and CDR2 is SVGAGI. Trimming pared 5 bases from V and 4 bases from J, leaving 14 bases between. Study conclusions and caveats: Blood also contained most expanded thyroid clonotypes above 0.001. Progression to ophthalmopathy was predicted a median of about six months early.

Graves' hyperthyroidism qualified as stable when ophthalmopathy did not progress within 18 months. Hyperthyroidism patients were newly diagnosed, had disease duration under 2 months, and were aged 18 to 65 years. Worth noting for this clonotype: What it recognizes is unknown.

Amplification of TCR beta CDR3 regions used RNA as the template. TCR CDR3 underwent first-round RT-PCR with the HTBI primer set. TCRdb analysed the multiplex PCR reads with MiXCR anew, one entry per CDR3 protein. The profile shows around 720,000 distinct CDR3 sequences, roughly a third of them singletons. Sequencing was done on a sample of blood. The rearrangement joins TRBV6-5 to TRBJ1-4; D gene uncertain. The TCR was taken from a woman between 40 and 50 years old with Graves' hyperthyroidism. In DNA, the CDR3 is TGTGCCAGCAGTGAACTTGGGTCCTATAATGAAAAACTGTTTTTT. Its protein is CASSELGSYNEKLFF.